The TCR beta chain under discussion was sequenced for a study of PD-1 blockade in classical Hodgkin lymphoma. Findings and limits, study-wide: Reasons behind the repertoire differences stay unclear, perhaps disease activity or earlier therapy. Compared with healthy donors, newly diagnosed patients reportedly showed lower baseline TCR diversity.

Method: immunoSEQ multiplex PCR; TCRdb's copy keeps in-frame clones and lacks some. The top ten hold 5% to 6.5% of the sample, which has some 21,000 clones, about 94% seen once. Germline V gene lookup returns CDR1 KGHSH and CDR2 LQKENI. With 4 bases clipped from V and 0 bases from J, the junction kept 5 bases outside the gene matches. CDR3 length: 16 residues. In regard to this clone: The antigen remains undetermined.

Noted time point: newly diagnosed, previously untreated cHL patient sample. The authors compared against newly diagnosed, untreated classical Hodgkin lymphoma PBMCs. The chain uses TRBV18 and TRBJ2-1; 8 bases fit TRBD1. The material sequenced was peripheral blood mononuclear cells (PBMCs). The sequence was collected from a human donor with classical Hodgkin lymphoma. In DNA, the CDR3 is TGTGCCAGCTCACTGGGACAGGACTTCTCCTACAATGAGCAGTTCTTC. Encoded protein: CASSLGQDFSYNEQFF.